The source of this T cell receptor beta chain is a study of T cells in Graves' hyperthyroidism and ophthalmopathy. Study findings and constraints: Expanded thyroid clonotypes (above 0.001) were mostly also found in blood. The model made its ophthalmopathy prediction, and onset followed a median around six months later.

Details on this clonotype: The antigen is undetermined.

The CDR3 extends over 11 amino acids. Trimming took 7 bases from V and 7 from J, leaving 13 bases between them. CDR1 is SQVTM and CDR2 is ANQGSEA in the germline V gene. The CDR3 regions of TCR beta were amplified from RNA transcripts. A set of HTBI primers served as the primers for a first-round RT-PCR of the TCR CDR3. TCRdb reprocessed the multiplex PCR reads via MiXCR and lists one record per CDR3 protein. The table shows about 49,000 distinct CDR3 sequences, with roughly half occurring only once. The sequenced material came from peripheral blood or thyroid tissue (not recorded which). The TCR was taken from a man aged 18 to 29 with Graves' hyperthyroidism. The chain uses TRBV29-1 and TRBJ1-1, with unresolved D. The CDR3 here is CSAARQIEAFF. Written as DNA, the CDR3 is TGCAGCGCCGCACGCCAGATTGAAGCTTTCTTT.